One sample yielded the 27 T cell receptor beta chains listed below, sequenced in a study of STAT5B mutations in CD4+ large granular lymphocyte leukemia. Data came from immunoSEQ multiplex PCR; TCRdb stores just in-frame clones and leaves some out. In the table there are about 40,000 clones, roughly 79% of which are singletons. The sequencing sample was made of CD4+ T cells from blood buffy coats. The receptors come from a human donor in good health.

The gene calls are TRBV5-6 and TRBJ2-1, with 10 bases matching TRBD2. V lost 5 bases, J lost 1 base, and 9 bases stayed unmatched. CDR3 length: 17 residues. CDR1 and CDR2 (germline): SGHDT, YYEEEE. CDR3 coding DNA: TGTGCCAGCAGTCCATCGACACTAGCGGGATCCTACAATGAGCAGTTCTTC. Translation gives CASSPSTLAGSYNEQFF.

The rearrangement joins TRBV4-1 to TRBJ2-1, with 10 bases identical to TRBD2. V shed 4 bases and J 12 bases; nucleotides not matched to a gene: 15. There are 16 residues in the CDR3. Germline values: CDR1 MGHRA, CDR2 YSYEKL. Written as DNA, the CDR3 is TGCGCCAGCAGCCCCCTAATAGCGGGAGGCTCTAGGGGGCAGTTCTTC. Protein sequence: CASSPLIAGGSRGQFF.

The chain links TRBV7-3 to TRBJ1-2, with a weak D call TRBD1 (5 bases). Germline lookup yields CDR1 SGHTA and CDR2 FQGTGA. The V gene lost 0 bases and the J gene lost 4 bases, with 15 bases spanning the gap. This CDR3 contains 16 residues. The CDR3 sequence is CASSLTGVGGFYGYTF. CDR3 in DNA: TGTGCCAGCAGCTTAACAGGGGTGGGGGGTTTCTATGGCTACACCTTC. The full variable domain, rest sourced from reference TRBV7-3 and TRBJ1-2, is GAGVSQTPSNKVTEKGKYVELRCDPISGHTALYWYRQSLGQGPEFLIYFQGTGAADDSGLPNDRFFAVRPEGSVSTLKIQRTERGDSAVYLCASSLTGVGGFYGYTFGSGTRLTVV.

The chain has TRBV13 and TRBJ2-7; D is undetermined. CDR1 and CDR2 (germline): PRHDT, FYEKMQ (reference sequence). V dropped 1 base and J dropped 7 bases, with 5 bases sitting between them. This CDR3 is built from 11 residues. CDR3 nucleotide sequence: TGTGCCAGCAGCTTAGCTCGGGAGCAGTACTTC. Its translation: CASSLAREQYF.

The chain couples TRBV5-6 to TRBJ1-1; no clear D. CDR1 is SGHDT, CDR2 YYEEEE, per germline. The CDR3 sequence is 13 residues long. The V gene lost 2 bases and the J gene lost 5 bases, with 10 bases spanning the gap. The DNA of the CDR3 is TGTGCCAGCAGCTTTTTGGGCGGGACTGAAGCTTTCTTT. It translates to CASSFLGGTEAFF.

The rearrangement joins TRBV7-2 to TRBJ2-5, with D possibly TRBD2 on 6 matching bases. Germline V lookup: CDR1 SGHTA, CDR2 FQGNSA. The CDR3 has 15 residues. Deletions cut 2 bases from V and 2 bases from J, with 12 bases between. The CDR3 reads CASSLLGSGQETQYF. The CDR3 DNA follows: TGTGCCAGCAGCTTACTCGGCAGCGGGCAAGAGACCCAGTACTTC. Looking up the rest from reference TRBV7-2 and TRBJ2-5 gives the full variable domain: GAGVSQSPSNKVTEKGKDVELRCDPISGHTALYWYRQSLGQGLEFLIYFQGNSAPDKSGLPSDRFSAERTGGSVSTLTIQRTQQEDSAVYLCASSLLGSGQETQYFGPGTRLLVL.

In its sample, this clone was seen a few times. This chain links TRBV10-2 with TRBJ1-1; 8 bases fit TRBD1. The ends lost 7 bases at V and 6 bases at J; junction bases unmatched: 7. There are 13 residues in the CDR3. Germline CDR1 reads WSHSY; CDR2 reads SAAADI. CDR3 nucleotide sequence: TGCGCCAGCACAGAGACAGGGGACCCTGAAGCTTTCTTT. It encodes CASTETGDPEAFF.

CDR3 loop: CASSLESQETQYF. The CDR3, as DNA: TGTGCCAGCAGCTTAGAGTCCCAAGAGACCCAGTACTTC. The chain joins TRBV11-3 to TRBJ2-5; D remains ambiguous. The V end was cut by 0 bases, the J end by 1 base, with 3 bases between. The germline V gene has CDR1 SGHNT and CDR2 YENEEA. This CDR3 contains 13 residues.

This rearrangement joins TRBV9 to TRBJ2-4; D possibly matches TRBD1 or TRBD2 (5 bases each). Germline V lookup: CDR1 SGDLS, CDR2 YYNGEE. The CDR3 extends over 14 amino acids. V shed 0 bases and J shed 9 bases, with 13 bases lying between them. The CDR3 DNA reads TGTGCCAGCAGCGTAGAGTCTAGCCAGGGCATTCAGTACTTC. It encodes CASSVESSQGIQYF. The complete variable domain, with remaining parts taken from reference TRBV9 and TRBJ2-4, reads DSGVTQTPKHLITATGQRVTLRCSPRSGDLSVYWYQQSLDQGLQFLIQYYNGEERAKGNILERFSAQQFPDLHSELNLSSLELGDSALYFCASSVESSQGIQYFGAGTRLSVL.

This clone was picked up one time. CDR3 region: CASSSVGAGYGYTF. CDR3 nucleotides: TGTGCCAGCAGTTCAGTGGGGGCGGGCTATGGCTACACCTTC. This sequence joins TRBV27 and TRBJ1-2; D perhaps matches TRBD1 (6 bases). From germline, CDR1 is MNHEY and CDR2 SMNVEV (reference sequence). This CDR3 contains 14 residues. Trimming cost V 4 bases and J 4 bases, with 13 bases left between them.

This rearrangement joins TRBV11-2 to TRBJ2-6; D is uncertain. This CDR3 is 12 amino acids long. CDR1 is SGHAT and CDR2 is FQNNGV in the germline V gene. V gave up 6 bases and J gave up 4 bases, with 4 bases separating them. The CDR3 DNA reads as TGTGCCAGCAGTGGGGGGGCCAACGTCCTGACTTTC. This sequence encodes CASSGGANVLTF.

This clone has more than one count but fewer than ten. The chain links TRBV10-3 to TRBJ1-3; D might be TRBD1 (5 bases). The ends were cut back, 8 bases at V and 3 bases at J, with 11 bases in the middle. The germline gives CDR1 ENHRY, CDR2 SYGVKD. The CDR3 totals 13 residues. The CDR3: CAIGREDGNTIYF. The CDR3 nucleotides read TGTGCCATCGGCAGGGAGGATGGAAACACCATATATTTT.

V is TRBV28 and J is TRBJ2-7, with 11 positions matching TRBD1. The trim removed 7 bases at V and 7 bases at J, leaving 9 bases unmatched. This CDR3 spans 14 amino acids. The germline V gene has CDR1 MDHEN and CDR2 SYDVKM. CDR3 amino acids: CASNRPGQGGEQYF. The CDR3 region has the DNA TGTGCCAGCAACCGACCGGGACAGGGGGGGGAGCAGTACTTC.

The genes are TRBV7-2 and TRBJ1-5, with no clear D. The CDR3 is made up of 13 amino acids. In germline, CDR1 is SGHTA, CDR2 FQGNSA. V shed 1 base and J shed 7 bases, with 8 bases lying between them. In nucleotides, the CDR3 is TGTGCCAGCAGCTTAGGGGGATCGCAGCCCCAGCATTTT. It translates to CASSLGGSQPQHF.

The chain carries TRBV19 and TRBJ1-2; D ambiguous. The CDR3 sequence is 16 residues long. Germline V gene data show CDR1 as LNHDA and CDR2 as SQIVND (reference sequence). The V end was cut by 10 bases, the J end by 2 bases, with 23 bases between. The CDR3 loop reads CATRIPLGLNNYGYTF. The CDR3 region has the DNA TGTGCCACCCGTATCCCCTTAGGCCTAAACAACTATGGCTACACCTTC.

The genes are TRBV6-5 and TRBJ2-7; TRBD1 might be the D (6 bases). Germline assignment: CDR1 MNHEY and CDR2 SVGAGI. The length of the CDR3 is 14 residues. With 5 bases removed from V and 2 bases from J, the gap between germline ends came to 13 bases. This CDR3 reads CASSIRTATYEQYF. The CDR3 bases are TGTGCCAGCAGTATTCGGACAGCGACCTACGAGCAGTACTTC.

This chain uses TRBV7-3 with TRBJ2-7; unclear D gene. Germline CDR1 and CDR2: SGHTA and FQGTGA. This CDR3 has 15 amino acids. Trimming pared 2 bases from V and 0 bases from J, leaving 11 bases between. CDR3 residues: CASSLSSGSSYEQYF. Here the CDR3 DNA reads TGTGCCAGCAGCTTATCTAGTGGTAGCTCCTACGAGCAGTACTTC.

The gene calls are TRBV5-6 and TRBJ2-5, with 7 bases aligning to TRBD1. Germline CDR1 reads SGHDT; CDR2 reads YYEEEE. The CDR3 extends over 13 amino acids. V lost 0 bases and J lost 4; bases outside the gene matches: 0. The DNA for the CDR3 is TGTGCCAGCAGCTTGGACAGGGGAGAGACCCAGTACTTC. Its protein product is CASSLDRGETQYF. Using reference TRBV5-6 and TRBJ2-5 for the parts outside the CDR3, the full variable domain is DAGVTQSPTHLIKTRGQQVTLRCSPKSGHDTVSWYQQALGQGPQFIFQYYEEEERQRGNFPDRFSGHQFPNYSSELNVNALLLGDSALYLCASSLDRGETQYFGPGTRLLVL.

This clone was seen a handful of times. The chain links TRBV7-2 to TRBJ1-2; TRBD1 aligns across 7 bases. Losses at the gene ends were 5 bases for V and 5 bases for J; bases not matched to a gene: 8. This CDR3 is 14 amino acids long. The germline V gene has CDR1 SGHTA and CDR2 FQGNSA. The CDR3: CASSAIRQGYGYTF. The CDR3 DNA reads TGTGCCAGCAGCGCTATTCGACAGGGATATGGCTACACCTTC.

This clone was seen a single time. The junction and the germline gene differ at one end; a read error may be behind it. CDR3 bases: TGTGCCAGCAGCGTGGGCCTGCTTACGACCGAGGAGCTGTTTTTT. Its protein is CASSVGLLTTEELFF. V usage is TRBV5-5 and J usage is TRBJ2-2; D is unresolved. From germline, CDR1 is SGHKS and CDR2 YYEKEE (reference sequence). The CDR3 spans 15 residues.

This CDR3 reads CASSRTGGRTEAFF. Here the CDR3 DNA reads TGTGCCAGCAGTCGGACAGGGGGTAGGACTGAAGCTTTCTTT. The chain joins TRBV6-5 to TRBJ1-1; 10 bases are shared with TRBD1. The CDR3 extends over 14 amino acids. Trimming removed 5 bases from V and 5 bases from J; junction bases left unmatched: 5. In germline, CDR1 is MNHEY, CDR2 SVGAGI.

The chain is built from TRBV11-3 and TRBJ2-1, with 15 bases identical to TRBD2. Germline V CDR1 and CDR2: SGHNT, YENEEA. V shed 0 bases, J shed 9 bases, and the junction held 6 bases outside the gene matches. This CDR3 is built from 17 residues. The CDR3 nucleotides read TGTGCCAGCAGCTTAGACGGGACTAGCGGGAGGATTGGTGAGCAGTTCTTC. Encoded protein: CASSLDGTSGRIGEQFF.

This rearrangement joins TRBV5-4 to TRBJ1-5; D gene uncertain. The CDR3 consists of 14 residues. The V and J ends lost 1 base and 5 bases respectively, with 10 bases between them. Germline lookup yields CDR1 SGHNT and CDR2 YYREEE (reference sequence). The CDR3 is CASSLNGLHQPQHF. CDR3 nucleotides: TGTGCCAGCAGCTTGAACGGATTACATCAGCCCCAGCATTTT.

This chain joins TRBV19 and TRBJ2-6; D ambiguous. V dropped 5 bases and J dropped 3 bases, with 5 bases sitting between them. This CDR3 spans 13 amino acids. CDR1 is LNHDA and CDR2 is SQIVND in the germline V gene (reference sequence). CDR3 amino acids: CASSPSGANVLTF. CDR3 sequence (DNA): TGTGCCAGTAGTCCTAGTGGGGCCAACGTCCTGACTTTC.

The chain has TRBV6-1 and TRBJ2-3, with 14 bases fitting TRBD2. Germline V gives CDR1 MNHNS, CDR2 SASEGT. J gave up 0 bases and V 3 bases, and 11 bases lay outside the gene matches. The CDR3 covers 20 residues. CDR3 coding DNA: TGTGCCAGCAGTGATTCTTTTGGGACTAGCGGGGGCTCTAGCACAGATACGCAGTATTTT. This gives the protein CASSDSFGTSGGSSTDTQYF.

This clone was observed a few times. The rearrangement joins TRBV19 to TRBJ1-4; no clear D. The CDR3 extends over 15 amino acids. Trimming left V 5 bases short and J 0 bases short, with 10 bases between. The V gene's germline CDR1 is LNHDA and CDR2 SQIVND (reference sequence). CDR3 region: CASSPWPATNEKLFF. CDR3 nucleotides: TGTGCCAGTAGTCCCTGGCCTGCAACTAATGAAAAACTGTTTTTT.

The J gene is TRBJ2-1, the V gene TRBV27; TRBD2 matches at 12 bases. Unmatched junction bases numbered 15, after V lost 4 bases and J lost 8 bases. There are 18 residues in the CDR3. Germline V CDR1 and CDR2: MNHEY, SMNVEV (reference sequence). The CDR3 spells CASSSADPLAGGAYEQFF. Here the CDR3 DNA reads TGTGCCAGCAGTTCCGCTGACCCTCTAGCGGGGGGGGCCTATGAGCAGTTCTTC.